This T cell receptor (beta chain) emerged from a study of T cell responses to AZD1222 COVID-19 vaccine. Broader study findings: Mostly white British, mostly female donors; authors suggested clonal diversity may be underestimated. Only six people who got AZD1222 tested seropositive at baseline. Spike-specific TCR depth and breadth grew after two AZD1222 doses.

The data were produced by immunoSEQ multiplex PCR, yet TCRdb's version contains in-frame clones alone and is incomplete. The sample carries about 150,000 clones, roughly nine tenths recorded once. The V and J ends lost 4 bases and 4 bases respectively, with 8 bases between them. CDR1 and CDR2 from the germline V gene are SGDLS and YYNGEE. The CDR3 consists of 12 residues. Points on this clone: What it binds is unknown.

The chain links TRBV9 to TRBJ1-1; D gene uncertain. The sample here was peripheral blood, taken on day 0 of AZD1222 vaccination. This TCR was sampled from an adult in good health. CDR3 nucleotides: TGTGCCAGCAGCCCGTGGGGCACTGAAGCTTTCTTT. Translation gives CASSPWGTEAFF.